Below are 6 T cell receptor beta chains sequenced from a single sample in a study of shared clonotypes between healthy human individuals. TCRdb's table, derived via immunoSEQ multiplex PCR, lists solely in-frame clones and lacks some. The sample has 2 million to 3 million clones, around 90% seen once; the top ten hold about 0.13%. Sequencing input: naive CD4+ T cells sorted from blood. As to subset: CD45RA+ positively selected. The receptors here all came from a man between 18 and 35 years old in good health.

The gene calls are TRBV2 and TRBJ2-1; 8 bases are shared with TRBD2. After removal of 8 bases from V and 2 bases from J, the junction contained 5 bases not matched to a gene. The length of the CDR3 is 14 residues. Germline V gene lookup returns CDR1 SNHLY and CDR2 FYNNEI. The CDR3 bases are TGTGCCAGCGAAGCGGGAGCCGCCTACAATGAGCAGTTCTTC. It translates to CASEAGAAYNEQFF.

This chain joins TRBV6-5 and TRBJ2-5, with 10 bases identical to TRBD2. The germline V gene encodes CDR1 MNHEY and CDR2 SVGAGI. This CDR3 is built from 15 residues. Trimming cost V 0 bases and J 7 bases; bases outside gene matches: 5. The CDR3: CASSYSPASGGTQYF. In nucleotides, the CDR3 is TGTGCCAGCAGTTACTCGCCAGCTAGCGGGGGGACCCAGTACTTC.

CDR3 coding DNA: TGCGCCAGCAGCTCTACGACAGGATCCACTGAAGCTTTCTTT. Its protein is CASSSTTGSTEAFF. The chain links TRBV5-1 to TRBJ1-1; a weak D match, TRBD1 (6 bases). The CDR3 length is 14 residues. From germline, CDR1 is SGHRS and CDR2 YFSETQ. Between the trimmed V and J ends, which lost 3 bases and 4 bases, there was a span of 13 bases. Using reference TRBV5-1 and TRBJ1-1 for the parts outside the CDR3, the full variable domain is KAGVTQTPRYLIKTRGQQVTLSCSPISGHRSVSWYQQTPGQGLQFLFEYFSETQRNKGNFPGRFSGRQFSNSRSEMNVSTLELGDSALYLCASSSTTGSTEAFFGQGTRLTVV.

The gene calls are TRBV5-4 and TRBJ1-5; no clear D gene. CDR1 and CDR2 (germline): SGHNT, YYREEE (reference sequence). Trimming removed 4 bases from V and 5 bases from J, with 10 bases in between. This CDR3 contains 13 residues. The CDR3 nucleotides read TGTGCCAGCAGCCTAGACTGGGATCAGCCCCAGCATTTT. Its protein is CASSLDWDQPQHF.

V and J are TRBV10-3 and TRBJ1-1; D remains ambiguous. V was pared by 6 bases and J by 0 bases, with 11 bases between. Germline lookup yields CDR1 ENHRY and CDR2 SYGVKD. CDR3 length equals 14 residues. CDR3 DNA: TGTGCCATCAGACAGAACTTTATGAACACTGAAGCTTTCTTT. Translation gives CAIRQNFMNTEAFF.

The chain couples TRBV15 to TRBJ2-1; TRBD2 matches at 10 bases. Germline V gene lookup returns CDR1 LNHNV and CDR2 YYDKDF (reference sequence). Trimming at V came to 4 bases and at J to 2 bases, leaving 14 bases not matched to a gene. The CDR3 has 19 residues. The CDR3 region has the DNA TGTGCCACCAGCACAGGGGACCTACTAGCGGGATTAACCTACAATGAGCAGTTCTTC. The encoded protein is CATSTGDLLAGLTYNEQFF.